This TCR beta chain was captured in a study of OX40 agonist ivuxolimab in advanced cancers. TCRdb keeps only in-frame clones here, not all; method: immunoSEQ multiplex PCR. The data show 60,000 to 65,000 clones, around 90% seen once. The germline gives CDR1 SGHNT, CDR2 YYREEE (reference sequence). The length of the CDR3 is 15 residues. Deletions cut 2 bases from V and 4 bases from J, with 15 bases between. The source was CD4+ or CD8+ T cells sorted from blood, collected in a trial of the OX40 agonist ivuxolimab. The receptor was derived from an adult with an advanced solid tumor such as melanoma, head and neck, liver or kidney cancer. This chain links TRBV5-4 with TRBJ1-2; D is possibly TRBD1 (6 bases). The CDR3 region has the DNA TGTGCCAGCAGCTTATGGCAGGGGCTCACCTATGGCTACACCTTC. Residues: CASSLWQGLTYGYTF.